Listed below are T cell receptor beta chains from one sample, sequenced in a study of monozygotic twins with inflammatory bowel disease. From the 5' RACE reads, TCRdb lists one entry per CDR3 protein and no DNA. The table lists approximately 300,000 distinct CDR3 sequences. The sample taken for sequencing was blood. The receptors come from a human donor with ulcerative colitis or Crohn's disease, or a healthy co-twin of an affected twin (not recorded which). The CDR3 runs from the conserved cysteine through the conserved F or W.

cdr3_aa: CASGGPGGETQYF
j_call: TRBJ2-5
v_call: TRBV7-7

cdr3_aa: CSAIPGRLLYNEQFF
j_call: TRBJ2-1
v_call: TRBV20-1

cdr3_aa: CASSTGGGAIETQYF
j_call: TRBJ2-5
v_call: TRBV7-2

cdr3_aa: CSASSSGRAWSLNEQFF
j_call: TRBJ2-1
v_call: TRBV20-1

cdr3_aa: CSAAWGPQETQYF
j_call: TRBJ2-5
v_call: TRBV20-1

cdr3_aa: CASSIVPGGPEQYF
j_call: TRBJ2-7
v_call: TRBV19

cdr3_aa: CASSISGSNQPQHF
j_call: TRBJ1-5
v_call: TRBV19

cdr3_aa: CASSLTRVEQYF
j_call: TRBJ2-7
v_call: TRBV28

cdr3_aa: CASSSGGFTEAFF
j_call: TRBJ1-1
v_call: TRBV6-2/TRBV6-3

cdr3_aa: CASSLQGAEAFF
j_call: TRBJ1-1
v_call: TRBV7-2

cdr3_aa: CASSLGTGKETQYF
j_call: TRBJ2-5
v_call: TRBV5-1

cdr3_aa: CASSLELFQPQHF
j_call: TRBJ1-5
v_call: TRBV5-4

cdr3_aa: CSSRPVASQETQYF
j_call: TRBJ2-5
v_call: TRBV5-1

cdr3_aa: CAISESIQTYGYTF
j_call: TRBJ1-2
v_call: TRBV10-3

cdr3_aa: CASSDSGTSEYNEQFF
j_call: TRBJ2-1
v_call: TRBV7-2

cdr3_aa: CASSFRSLGTEAFF
j_call: TRBJ1-1
v_call: TRBV6-6

cdr3_aa: CASGPGRKMNTEAFF
j_call: TRBJ1-1
v_call: TRBV12-3/TRBV12-4

cdr3_aa: CASSVGKILGYTGELFF
j_call: TRBJ2-2
v_call: TRBV9

cdr3_aa: CASSQGQGKEAKNIQYF
j_call: TRBJ2-4
v_call: TRBV4-1

cdr3_aa: CGSIAGAGYEQYF
j_call: TRBJ2-7
v_call: TRBV2

cdr3_aa: CASSPAGSWYEQYF
j_call: TRBJ2-7
v_call: TRBV7-2

cdr3_aa: CSARREVNEQFF
j_call: TRBJ2-1
v_call: TRBV20-1

cdr3_aa: CASSPPMQGRGETQYF
j_call: TRBJ2-5
v_call: TRBV18

cdr3_aa: CATSDLQSRSTDTQYF
j_call: TRBJ2-3
v_call: TRBV24-1

cdr3_aa: CASSRQGMGWAEAFF
j_call: TRBJ1-1
v_call: TRBV3-1

cdr3_aa: CSDHGTSGGGGTDTQYF
j_call: TRBJ2-3
v_call: TRBV20-1

cdr3_aa: CASRHRDRGKEKLFF
j_call: TRBJ1-4
v_call: TRBV28

cdr3_aa: CASSQDRAGYTF
j_call: TRBJ1-2
v_call: TRBV6-6

cdr3_aa: CATQTRDRGTGELFF
j_call: TRBJ2-2
v_call: TRBV6-2/TRBV6-3

cdr3_aa: CASSSRDRLTDTQYF
j_call: TRBJ2-3
v_call: TRBV5-6

cdr3_aa: CASSSRGPQETQYF
j_call: TRBJ2-5
v_call: TRBV3-1

cdr3_aa: CASSLQDNEQFF
j_call: TRBJ2-1
v_call: TRBV7-3

cdr3_aa: CASSLIRPGGNQPQHF
j_call: TRBJ1-5
v_call: TRBV7-2

cdr3_aa: CASSALAGETYEQYF
j_call: TRBJ2-7
v_call: TRBV9

cdr3_aa: CASSRSGVNTDTQYF
j_call: TRBJ2-3
v_call: TRBV5-1

cdr3_aa: CSVEVKASYEQYF
j_call: TRBJ2-7
v_call: TRBV29-1

cdr3_aa: CASSVGPLTSGDYEQYF
j_call: TRBJ2-7
v_call: TRBV9

cdr3_aa: CASSPQGAEQFF
j_call: TRBJ2-1
v_call: TRBV7-2

cdr3_aa: CASTARFGETQYF
j_call: TRBJ2-5
v_call: TRBV6-1

cdr3_aa: CASSLSRELFF
j_call: TRBJ2-2
v_call: TRBV18

cdr3_aa: CASSSGGGGGYGYTF
j_call: TRBJ1-2
v_call: TRBV7-2

cdr3_aa: CASSQDPGGAWEQFF
j_call: TRBJ2-1
v_call: TRBV3-1

cdr3_aa: CASSSGGAIYGYTF
j_call: TRBJ1-2
v_call: TRBV12-3/TRBV12-4

cdr3_aa: CATSDGGKTYEQYF
j_call: TRBJ2-7
v_call: TRBV24-1

cdr3_aa: CASSPPAFTNTGELFF
j_call: TRBJ2-2
v_call: TRBV6-1

cdr3_aa: CATSVGNTEAFF
j_call: TRBJ1-1
v_call: TRBV24-1

cdr3_aa: CATSDPDSLVSHNEQFF
j_call: TRBJ2-1
v_call: TRBV24-1

cdr3_aa: CASAGTSGGQYYNEQFF
j_call: TRBJ2-1
v_call: TRBV28

cdr3_aa: CASSLLAGFYEQYF
j_call: TRBJ2-7
v_call: TRBV12-3/TRBV12-4

cdr3_aa: CASRGGPAEETQYF
j_call: TRBJ2-5
v_call: TRBV5-1

cdr3_aa: CASSEPVSGGTDTQYF
j_call: TRBJ2-3
v_call: TRBV6-1

cdr3_aa: CASSPGQMAQPQHF
j_call: TRBJ1-5
v_call: TRBV12-3/TRBV12-4

cdr3_aa: CASSFGSTSNQPQHF
j_call: TRBJ1-5
v_call: TRBV12-3/TRBV12-4

cdr3_aa: CASSEVRRTDTQYF
j_call: TRBJ2-3
v_call: TRBV2

cdr3_aa: CASSLFRDVALGTQYF
j_call: TRBJ2-3
v_call: TRBV7-2

cdr3_aa: CSEGGGNNEQFF
j_call: TRBJ2-1
v_call: TRBV29-1

cdr3_aa: CASSLGSWETQYF
j_call: TRBJ2-5
v_call: TRBV7-7

cdr3_aa: CASSQDRGTPYNEQFF
j_call: TRBJ2-1
v_call: TRBV4-1

cdr3_aa: CASSQQRDKNIQYF
j_call: TRBJ2-4
v_call: TRBV3-1

cdr3_aa: CATSYRGRSYNEQFF
j_call: TRBJ2-1
v_call: TRBV24-1